This entry lists 28 T cell receptor beta chains sequenced from one sample in a study of beta chain features in type 1 diabetes. Whole-study results and caveats: In every one of the four CD4+ subsets, TCRB CDR3s were moderately but significantly shorter in Type 1 diabetes patients.

The study reverse transcribed the entire isolated RNA, so it sequenced expressed TCRB transcripts. Clones were sequenced by immunoSEQ multiplex PCR, and TCRdb holds only the in-frame ones, with some missing. This table has some 330,000 clones, approximately 12% appearing once. These TCRs' antigens remain unknown. Sequencing used naive CD4+ T cells from blood. Every receptor here comes from a woman under 30 with type 1 diabetes.

This clone turned up a few times. The identical CDR3 is also encoded by other nucleotide sequences in the sample. V usage is TRBV7-2 and J usage is TRBJ2-3; 9 nucleotides match TRBD2. The junction had 5 bases not matched to a gene; V was cut back by 1 base and J by 3 bases. Germline loops: CDR1 SGHTA, CDR2 FQGNSA. This CDR3 is 16 amino acids long. CDR3 sequence (DNA): TGTGCCAGCAGCTTAGTGAGGCTAGCGGGGACAGATACGCAGTATTTT. It yields the protein CASSLVRLAGTDTQYF. The full variable domain, completed using reference TRBV7-2 and TRBJ2-3, is GAGVSQSPSNKVTEKGKDVELRCDPISGHTALYWYRQSLGQGLEFLIYFQGNSAPDKSGLPSDRFSAERTGGSVSTLTIQRTQQEDSAVYLCASSLVRLAGTDTQYFGPGTRLTVL.

This clone was detected only a few times. The gene calls are TRBV19 and TRBJ1-2; D is unclear. Germline CDR1 reads LNHDA; CDR2 reads SQIVND (reference sequence). The CDR3 is 14 residues long. Between the trimmed V and J ends, which lost 3 bases and 4 bases, there was a span of 12 bases. The CDR3 bases are TGTGCCAGTAGTATCTCAGAGGTATTCTATGGCTACACCTTC. Protein: CASSISEVFYGYTF.

The V call is TRBV7-7, the J call TRBJ2-5; the D gene is possibly TRBD1 (5 bases). The germline gives CDR1 SSHAT, CDR2 FNYEAQ (reference sequence). Trimming removed 3 bases at V and 5 bases at J, with 10 bases between. The CDR3 covers 13 residues. The CDR3 sequence: CASSFDRQETQYF. The CDR3 DNA is TGTGCCAGCAGCTTTGACAGACAGGAGACCCAGTACTTC.

V is TRBV4-3 and J is TRBJ1-2, with a tentative D call TRBD1 (6 bases). This CDR3 has 13 residues. Trimming took off 5 bases at V and 5 bases at J, with 12 bases between the two ends. Germline CDR1 reads LGHNA; CDR2 reads YSLEER. The CDR3 loop reads CASSEGGGYGYTF. CDR3 DNA sequence: TGCGCCAGCAGCGAGGGAGGGGGATATGGCTACACCTTC.

This clone was counted between two and nine times. The CDR3 loop is CASSPPWVAGGLSYNEQFF. CDR3 nucleotide sequence: TGTGCCAGCAGCCCGCCCTGGGTAGCGGGAGGGCTGTCATACAATGAGCAGTTCTTC. V gene TRBV7-9 combines with J gene TRBJ2-1; 11 nucleotides align to TRBD2. The germline V gene encodes CDR1 SEHNR and CDR2 FQNEAQ (reference sequence). This CDR3 region has 19 residues. The trim removed 5 bases at V and 4 bases at J, leaving 16 bases unmatched.

The rearrangement uses TRBV4-2 and TRBJ2-3; the match to TRBD2 covers 7 bases. The germline gives CDR1 LGHNA, CDR2 YNFKEQ. This CDR3 is 14 amino acids long. The trim removed 0 bases at V and 10 bases at J, leaving 7 bases unmatched. CDR3 sequence reads: CASSQEFGLGAQYF. The CDR3 DNA reads TGTGCCAGCAGCCAAGAGTTCGGACTAGGGGCGCAGTATTTT.

This clone was observed a handful of times. This sequence joins TRBV5-4 and TRBJ2-1, with TRBD1 identical over 7 bases. With V trimmed by 5 bases and J by 2 bases, 7 bases remained unmatched. The germline V gene has CDR1 SGHNT and CDR2 YYREEE (reference sequence). CDR3 length: 15 amino acids. CDR3 sequence: CASRIDRAPYNEQFF. The DNA for the CDR3 is TGTGCCAGCAGGATCGACAGGGCCCCCTACAATGAGCAGTTCTTC.

This clone turned up a few times. The chain uses TRBV9 and TRBJ2-5, with 7 bases fitting TRBD2. Unmatched junction bases numbered 9, after V lost 6 bases and J lost 10 bases. The CDR3 loop spans 12 amino acids. Germline V gives CDR1 SGDLS, CDR2 YYNGEE. CDR3 loop: CASTRGGENQYF. The CDR3 coding sequence is TGTGCCAGCACCCGTGGGGGGGAAAACCAGTACTTC.

CDR3 protein: CASSPGIGQWDGYTF. DNA of the CDR3: TGTGCCAGCAGCCCGGGTATCGGCCAATGGGATGGCTACACCTTC. The V call is TRBV4-2, the J call TRBJ1-2; D uncertain. This CDR3 spans 15 amino acids. Trimming stripped 4 bases from V and 6 bases from J, with 18 bases between. The germline CDR1 and CDR2 sequences are LGHNA and YNFKEQ.

This clone has only a few counts. The chain joins TRBV9 to TRBJ2-2, with 11 bases aligning to TRBD1. Germline V gene data show CDR1 as SGDLS and CDR2 as YYNGEE. This CDR3 is 15 amino acids long. J was trimmed by 6 bases and V by 4 bases; bases with no gene match: 5. This CDR3 reads CASSTRDRGSGELFF. The CDR3 DNA follows: TGTGCCAGCAGCACCCGGGACAGGGGGTCCGGGGAGCTGTTTTTT.

This chain joins TRBV7-6 and TRBJ2-3; unclear D gene. This CDR3 region has 16 residues. V was shortened by 2 bases and J by 0 bases, with 12 bases between the two germline ends. Germline CDR1 is SGHVS and CDR2 is FNYEAQ. The CDR3 DNA follows: TGTGCCAGCAGCTTACCTTACAGCAACAGCACAGATACGCAGTATTTT. Translating gives CASSLPYSNSTDTQYF.

V gene TRBV6-1 combines with J gene TRBJ2-5; D is perhaps TRBD2 (6 bases). The CDR3 loop spans 13 amino acids. Between the trimmed V and J ends, which lost 5 bases and 5 bases, there was a span of 12 bases. CDR1 MNHNS and CDR2 SASEGT come from the germline V gene. CDR3 DNA sequence: TGTGCCAGCAGTACGGGGGATTTGGAGACCCAGTACTTC. This translates into CASSTGDLETQYF.

This clone appeared a few times. The genes are TRBV7-9 and TRBJ2-7; TRBD1 matches 10 bases. From germline, CDR1 is SEHNR and CDR2 FQNEAQ (reference sequence). The trim removed 5 bases at V and 7 bases at J, leaving 14 bases unmatched. There are 16 residues in the CDR3. Here the CDR3 reads CASSIGGTGAPKEQYF. CDR3 nucleotide sequence: TGTGCCAGCAGCATAGGAGGGACAGGGGCCCCTAAAGAGCAGTACTTC. The variable domain in full, completed from reference TRBV7-9 and TRBJ2-7, reads DTGVSQNPRHKITKRGQNVTFRCDPISEHNRLYWYRQTLGQGPEFLTYFQNEAQLEKSRLLSDRFSAERPKGSFSTLEIQRTEQGDSAMYLCASSIGGTGAPKEQYFGPGTRLTVT.

The CDR3 nucleotides are TGTGCCAGCAGCCAGATGGGGGGACACATTCAGTACTTC. Translation gives CASSQMGGHIQYF. This sequence joins TRBV11-3 and TRBJ2-4; D is perhaps TRBD2 (6 bases). CDR1 is SGHNT, CDR2 YENEEA, per germline. V was trimmed by 5 bases and J by 8 bases, leaving 13 bases between them. The CDR3 is 13 amino acids.

The gene calls are TRBV7-2 and TRBJ2-2, with 9 bases lining up with TRBD1. CDR3 size: 15 residues. V shed 5 bases and J 4 bases; nucleotides not matched to a gene: 5. Germline V CDR1 and CDR2: SGHTA, FQGNSA. Here the CDR3 DNA reads TGTGCCAGCAGCACGACAGGGGGAGGCACCGGGGAGCTGTTTTTT. This sequence encodes CASSTTGGGTGELFF.

Only a few counts were recorded for this clone. This chain connects TRBV23-1 to TRBJ2-3; D not certain. TRBV23-1 is marked as an open reading frame, function uncertain. Trimming took off 0 bases at V and 5 bases at J, with 12 bases between the two ends. The CDR3 extends over 15 amino acids. In DNA form, the CDR3 reads TGCGCCAGCAGTCAATCTGTATCTAACGAAGATACGCAGTATTTT. Its translation: CASSQSVSNEDTQYF.

This clone was seen a few times. CDR3 protein: CATSRVNVGARNEQYF. DNA for the CDR3: TGTGCCACCAGCAGGGTCAATGTGGGGGCGAGGAACGAGCAGTACTTC. The rearrangement links TRBV15 to TRBJ2-7; D may be TRBD1 (6 bases). The CDR3 runs 16 residues. V dropped 3 bases and J dropped 5 bases, with 20 bases sitting between them. In germline, CDR1 is LNHNV, CDR2 YYDKDF (reference sequence).

The chain has TRBV2 and TRBJ1-2; 10 bases fit TRBD1. The CDR3 extends over 14 amino acids. V lost 4 bases to trimming and J lost 7 bases; unmatched junction nucleotides: 6. CDR1 is SNHLY and CDR2 is FYNNEI in the germline V gene. The CDR3 bases are TGTGCCAGCAGTGTCAGGGACAGGGGTAGTGGCTACACCTTC. The encoded protein is CASSVRDRGSGYTF.

This clone was counted a few times. The genes are TRBV7-9 and TRBJ1-5; D gene uncertain. V shed 3 bases and J shed 1 base, with 4 bases lying between them. The CDR3 length is 13 residues. Germline CDR1 is SEHNR and CDR2 is FQNEAQ (reference sequence). The CDR3 DNA follows: TGTGCCAGCAGCTTCGAGAGCAATCAGCCCCAGCATTTT. This encodes CASSFESNQPQHF.

The chain couples TRBV10-3 to TRBJ1-5, with D possibly matching TRBD1 (5 bases). Germline values: CDR1 ENHRY, CDR2 SYGVKD. The CDR3 loop spans 16 amino acids. V shed 11 bases and J shed 2 bases, with 22 bases lying between them. The CDR3: CAASNPQGLGNQPQHF. CDR3 coding DNA: TGTGCCGCCTCAAACCCTCAGGGACTGGGCAATCAGCCCCAGCATTTT.

This clone showed up just a few times. CDR3 sequence: CASSGTGWAEQYF. For the CDR3, the DNA is TGTGCCAGTAGCGGGACAGGCTGGGCCGAGCAGTACTTC. The rearrangement links TRBV19 to TRBJ2-7, with 8 bases aligning to TRBD1. Trimming at V came to 6 bases and at J to 6 bases, leaving 7 bases not matched to a gene. Germline V CDR1 and CDR2: LNHDA, SQIVND (reference sequence). CDR3 size: 13 residues.

The chain combines TRBV15 with TRBJ2-2, with unresolved D. The CDR3 length is 15 residues. V was shortened by 0 bases and J by 0 bases, with 5 bases between the two germline ends. Germline CDR1 reads LNHNV; CDR2 reads YYDKDF (reference sequence). The CDR3 sequence is CATSRDQTNTGELFF. The CDR3, as DNA: TGTGCCACCAGCAGAGATCAGACGAACACCGGGGAGCTGTTTTTT. Drawing the rest from reference TRBV15 and TRBJ2-2, the complete variable domain is DAMVIQNPRYQVTQFGKPVTLSCSQTLNHNVMYWYQQKSSQAPKLLFHYYDKDFNNEADTPDNFQSRRPNTSFCFLDIRSPGLGDTAMYLCATSRDQTNTGELFFGEGSRLTVL.

This clone is a singleton in its sample. The chain has TRBV5-6 and TRBJ1-2; D not certain. This CDR3 comprises 11 residues. V was pared by 4 bases and J by 5 bases, with 6 bases between. CDR1 SGHDT and CDR2 YYEEEE come from the germline V gene. The CDR3 reads CASSPGYGYTF. The DNA of the CDR3 is TGTGCCAGCAGCCCGGGTTATGGCTACACCTTC.

This chain joins TRBV19 and TRBJ2-3; 7 positions match TRBD1. CDR1 LNHDA and CDR2 SQIVND come from the germline V gene (reference sequence). The ends lost 6 bases at V and 3 bases at J; junction bases unmatched: 6. The CDR3 runs to 14 residues. The CDR3 loop is CASSDRAGTDTQYF. The CDR3, as DNA: TGTGCCAGTAGCGACAGGGCAGGGACAGATACGCAGTATTTT.

This clone was recorded a few times. The J gene is TRBJ2-5, the V gene TRBV10-3; D may be TRBD2 (6 bases). Germline CDR1 ENHRY, CDR2 SYGVKD. The CDR3 is made up of 13 amino acids. The germline V and J ends were trimmed by 11 bases and 3 bases, with 16 bases remaining between them. CDR3 sequence: CASTTGTEETQYF. The CDR3, as DNA: TGTGCCTCCACCACCGGGACTGAAGAGACCCAGTACTTC.

The J gene is TRBJ2-7, the V gene TRBV4-3, with TRBD1 matching 7 bases. Germline lookup yields CDR1 LGHNA and CDR2 YSLEER. This CDR3 comprises 13 residues. V shed 4 bases and J 6 bases; nucleotides not matched to a gene: 6. The CDR3 region is CASSRTQGTEQYF. The CDR3 bases are TGCGCCAGCAGCCGAACACAGGGGACCGAGCAGTACTTC.

This clone was counted a few times. This chain connects TRBV15 to TRBJ1-2; TRBD1 is a possible D gene (5 bases). Germline CDR1 and CDR2: LNHNV and YYDKDF (reference sequence). Deletions cut 3 bases from V and 3 bases from J, with 17 bases between. The length of the CDR3 is 16 residues. The DNA of the CDR3 is TGTGCCACCAGCAGGGAAGGTCGCCCCAGGGACTATGGCTACACCTTC. The encoded protein is CATSREGRPRDYGYTF.

The rearrangement uses TRBV4-3 and TRBJ2-1; 9 nucleotides line up with TRBD1. The CDR3 runs 14 residues. V shed 3 bases, J shed 7 bases, and the junction held 4 bases outside the gene matches. Per the germline V gene, CDR1 is LGHNA and CDR2 is YSLEER. The CDR3 here is CASSQGQGWNEQFF. In DNA form, the CDR3 reads TGCGCCAGCAGCCAGGGACAGGGATGGAATGAGCAGTTCTTC.